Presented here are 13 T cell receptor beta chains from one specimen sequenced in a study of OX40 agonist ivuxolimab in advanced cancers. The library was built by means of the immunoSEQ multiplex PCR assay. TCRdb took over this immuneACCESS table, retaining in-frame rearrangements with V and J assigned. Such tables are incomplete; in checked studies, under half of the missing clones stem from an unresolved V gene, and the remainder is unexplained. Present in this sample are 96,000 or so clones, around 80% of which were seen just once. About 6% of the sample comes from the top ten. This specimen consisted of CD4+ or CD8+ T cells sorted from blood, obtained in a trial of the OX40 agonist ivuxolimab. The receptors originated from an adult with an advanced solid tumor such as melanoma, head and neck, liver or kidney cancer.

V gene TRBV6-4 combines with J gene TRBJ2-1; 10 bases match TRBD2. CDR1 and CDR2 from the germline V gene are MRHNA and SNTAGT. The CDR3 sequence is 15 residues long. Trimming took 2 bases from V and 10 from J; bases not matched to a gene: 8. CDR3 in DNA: TGTGCCAGCAGTGACCTGGCTAGCGGGAGACACGAGCAGTTCTTC. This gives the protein CASSDLASGRHEQFF.

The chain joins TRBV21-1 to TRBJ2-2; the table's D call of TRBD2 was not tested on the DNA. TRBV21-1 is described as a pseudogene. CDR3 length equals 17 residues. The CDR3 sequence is CASSKVVSGTNTGELFF. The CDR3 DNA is TGTGCCAGCAGCAAAGTTGTTAGCGGAACGAACACCGGGGAGCTGTTTTTT.

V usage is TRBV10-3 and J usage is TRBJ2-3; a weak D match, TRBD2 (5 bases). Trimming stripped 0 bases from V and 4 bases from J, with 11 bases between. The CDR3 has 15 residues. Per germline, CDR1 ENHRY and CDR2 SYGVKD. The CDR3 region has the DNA TGTGCCATCAGTGAGTCGGAACTAGACGCAGATACGCAGTATTTT. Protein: CAISESELDADTQYF.

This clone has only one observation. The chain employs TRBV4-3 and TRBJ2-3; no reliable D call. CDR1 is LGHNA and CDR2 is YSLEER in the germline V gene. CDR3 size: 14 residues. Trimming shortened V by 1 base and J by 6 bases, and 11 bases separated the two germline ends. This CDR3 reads CASSQVLSSDTQYF. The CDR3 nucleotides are TGCGCCAGCAGCCAAGTTTTGAGCTCGGATACGCAGTATTTT.

CDR3 amino acids: CASSPLQALYEQYF. Here the CDR3 DNA reads TGTGCCAGCTCACCATTACAGGCGCTCTACGAGCAGTACTTC. The rearrangement joins TRBV18 to TRBJ2-7; D is perhaps TRBD1 (5 bases). With 2 bases removed from V and 3 bases from J, the gap between germline ends came to 11 bases. Germline CDR1 reads KGHSH; CDR2 reads LQKENI. The CDR3 covers 14 residues.

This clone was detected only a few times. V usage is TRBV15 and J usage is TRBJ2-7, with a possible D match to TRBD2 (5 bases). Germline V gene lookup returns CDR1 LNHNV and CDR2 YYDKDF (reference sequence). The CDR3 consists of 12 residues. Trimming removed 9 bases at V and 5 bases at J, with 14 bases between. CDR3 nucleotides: TGTGCCACGGGAGTGGGCGCCCACGAGCAGTACTTC. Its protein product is CATGVGAHEQYF.

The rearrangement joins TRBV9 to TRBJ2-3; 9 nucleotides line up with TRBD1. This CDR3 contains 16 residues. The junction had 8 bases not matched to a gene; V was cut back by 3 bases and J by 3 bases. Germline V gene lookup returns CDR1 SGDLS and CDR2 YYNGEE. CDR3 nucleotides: TGTGCCAGCAGCGCCACAGGGGGACAGGGAACAGATACGCAGTATTTT. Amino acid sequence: CASSATGGQGTDTQYF.

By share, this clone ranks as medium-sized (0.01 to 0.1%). The CDR3 here is CASSYSLSDYEQYF. The CDR3 DNA follows: TGTGCCAGCAGTTACTCGCTCTCGGACTACGAGCAGTACTTC. The rearrangement joins TRBV6-5 to TRBJ2-7; D is unclear. V lost 0 bases and J 3 bases, leaving 9 bases between the germline ends. CDR1 and CDR2 (germline): MNHEY, SVGAGI. This CDR3 has 14 amino acids.

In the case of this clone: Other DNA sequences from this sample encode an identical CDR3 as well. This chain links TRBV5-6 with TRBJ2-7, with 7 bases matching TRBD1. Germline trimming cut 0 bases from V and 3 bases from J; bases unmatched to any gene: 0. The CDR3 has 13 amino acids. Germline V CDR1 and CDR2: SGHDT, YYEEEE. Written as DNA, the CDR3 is TGTGCCAGCAGCTTGGACAGGGGCTACGAGCAGTACTTC. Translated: CASSLDRGYEQYF.

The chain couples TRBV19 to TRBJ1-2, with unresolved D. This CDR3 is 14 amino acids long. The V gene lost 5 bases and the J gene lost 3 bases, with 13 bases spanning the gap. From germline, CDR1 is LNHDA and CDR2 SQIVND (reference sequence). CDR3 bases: TGTGCCAGTAGTCCTATGACTGAATACTATGGCTACACCTTC. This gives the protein CASSPMTEYYGYTF.

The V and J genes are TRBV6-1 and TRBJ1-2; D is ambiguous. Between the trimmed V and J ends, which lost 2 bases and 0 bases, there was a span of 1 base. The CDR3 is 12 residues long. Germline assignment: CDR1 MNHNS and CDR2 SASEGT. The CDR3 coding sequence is TGTGCCAGCAGTGAATCTAACTATGGCTACACCTTC. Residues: CASSESNYGYTF.

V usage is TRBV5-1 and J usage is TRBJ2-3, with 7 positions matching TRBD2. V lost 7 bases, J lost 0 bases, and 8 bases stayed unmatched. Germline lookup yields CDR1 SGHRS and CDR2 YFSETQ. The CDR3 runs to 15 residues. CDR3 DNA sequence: TGCGCCAGCCGGGAGGCACAAGCTAGCACAGATACGCAGTATTTT. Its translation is CASREAQASTDTQYF. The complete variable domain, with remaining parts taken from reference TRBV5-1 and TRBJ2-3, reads KAGVTQTPRYLIKTRGQQVTLSCSPISGHRSVSWYQQTPGQGLQFLFEYFSETQRNKGNFPGRFSGRQFSNSRSEMNVSTLELGDSALYLCASREAQASTDTQYFGPGTRLTVL.

The CDR3 loop reads CASTRGQGAIYEQYF. CDR3 DNA: TGTGCCAGCACCCGAGGACAGGGGGCTATCTACGAGCAGTACTTC. The genes are TRBV11-2 and TRBJ2-7; TRBD1 aligns across 11 bases. V was pared by 7 bases and J by 3 bases, with 8 bases of the junction left unmatched. Per the germline V gene, CDR1 is SGHAT and CDR2 is FQNNGV. There are 15 residues in the CDR3.